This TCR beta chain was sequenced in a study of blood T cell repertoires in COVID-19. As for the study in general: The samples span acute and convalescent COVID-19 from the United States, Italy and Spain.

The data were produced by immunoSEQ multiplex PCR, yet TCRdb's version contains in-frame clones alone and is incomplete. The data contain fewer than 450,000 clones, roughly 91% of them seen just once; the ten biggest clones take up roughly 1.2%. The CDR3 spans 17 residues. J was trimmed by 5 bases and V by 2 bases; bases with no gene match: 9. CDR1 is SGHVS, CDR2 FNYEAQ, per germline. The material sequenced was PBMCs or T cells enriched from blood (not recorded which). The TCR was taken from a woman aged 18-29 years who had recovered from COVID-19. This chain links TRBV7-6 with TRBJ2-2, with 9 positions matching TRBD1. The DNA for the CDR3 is TGTGCCAGCAGCTTATCCCCGGACAGGGGTGGGACCGGGGAGCTGTTTTTT. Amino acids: CASSLSPDRGGTGELFF.